This paragraph reports one TCR beta chain. What antigen it recognizes has not been identified. No much larger clone exists at a distance of one base, and base qualities are not known. At diagnosis, tumor, uninvolved tumor-adjacent lung and peripheral blood were collected and then preserved as a mix of FFPE and fresh-frozen material. For TCR repertoire profiling, blood samples were analyzed as peripheral blood mononuclear cells. These data originate in a study of T cells in localized non-small cell lung cancer (dated by TCRdb to the early 2020s). Some background on the complete study: The study examined T cell repertoires in a few hundred patients with early-stage NSCLC and compared tumors with uninvolved tumor-adjacent lungs. The cohort consisted of under 300 treatment-naive NSCLC patients whose localized lung tumors had been resected. The mean age of the NSCLC patients was roughly 70 years, with 130 or so men and 95 to 110 women. Overall results and qualifications from the work: A median of roughly 60 of the top 100 tumor clones were detected in paired uninvolved adjacent lung, and some 28 of these tumor clones were also found among the top 100 clones of the paired uninvolved adjacent lung. Because the study design was exploratory, TCR variables were selected using unadjusted p-values without false-discovery rate correction. Longer overall survival was associated with higher blood T cell density, whereas shorter survival was associated with higher adjacent-lung clonality. The highest T cell clonality was observed in uninvolved tumor-adjacent lung, where clonality exceeded that of tumor, suggesting that antigenic responses were more focused in uninvolved tumor-adjacent lung. Because multi-region tumor sequencing was not done, intratumor heterogeneity could not be ruled out.

CDR1 LNHDA and CDR2 SQIVND were looked up in the germline V gene (reference sequence). Inclusive of the bounding cysteine and phenylalanine, the CDR3 is 13 residues long. Here the CDR3 DNA is all that survives: 39 bases in frame from base 1. Trimmed from V: 6 bases; trimmed from J: 6 bases; junction bases lacking a gene match: 3. The immunoSEQ Assay was used to sequence TCR beta CDR3 regions from DNA. Per the original workflow: To compute T cell density, TCR beta template counts were normalized to usable DNA, which was estimated by amplifying housekeeping genes. Richness was estimated with the preseqR package, extrapolating to 400,000 templates for PBMC samples and 120,000 templates for tissue samples. Clonality was taken to be one minus Pielou's evenness. Differential abundance testing on productive amino-acid clonotypes, with a minimum total count of 5 and an alpha of 0.1, was used to identify tissue-enriched TCRs. The Jaccard Index and the Morisita Overlap Index were used to measure how much the repertoires overlapped between compartments. TCR beta CDR3s were clustered by GLIPH together with public tetramer-defined viral CDR3s, and at least three viral sequences plus V-gene enrichment were required for viral motifs. TCRdb holds this immuneACCESS table with in-frame rearrangements only. Some clones are missing; in checked studies, unresolved V genes explain under half, and the rest has no known cause. D and trimming were read from the DNA, whereas the V and J calls and clone size are those reported in that table. For this sample the table gives 30,000 to 50,000 clones, of which more than 75% were detected only once. The top ten hold 30% to 35% of the sample.

Source: PBMCs, taken before any cancer treatment. The origin of this receptor is a woman between 35 and 75 years old with stage II squamous cell lung carcinoma. The chain couples TRBV19 to TRBJ2-2; 8 middle bases align to TRBD1. The DNA sequence reads TGTGCCAGTAGGCGGACAGGGCCCGGGGAGCTGTTTTTT. This gives the protein CASRRTGPGELFF.